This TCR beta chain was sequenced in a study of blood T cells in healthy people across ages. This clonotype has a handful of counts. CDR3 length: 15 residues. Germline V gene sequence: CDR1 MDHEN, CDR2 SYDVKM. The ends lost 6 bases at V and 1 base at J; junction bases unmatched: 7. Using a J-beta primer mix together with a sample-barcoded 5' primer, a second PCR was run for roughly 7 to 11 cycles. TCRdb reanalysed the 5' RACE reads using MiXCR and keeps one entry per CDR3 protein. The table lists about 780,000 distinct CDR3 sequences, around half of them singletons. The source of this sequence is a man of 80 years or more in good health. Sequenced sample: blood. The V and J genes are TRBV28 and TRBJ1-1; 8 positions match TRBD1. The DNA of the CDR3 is TGTGCCAGCAGAGTTCAACAGGGGGGGAACACTGAAGCTTTCTTT. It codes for CASRVQQGGNTEAFF.